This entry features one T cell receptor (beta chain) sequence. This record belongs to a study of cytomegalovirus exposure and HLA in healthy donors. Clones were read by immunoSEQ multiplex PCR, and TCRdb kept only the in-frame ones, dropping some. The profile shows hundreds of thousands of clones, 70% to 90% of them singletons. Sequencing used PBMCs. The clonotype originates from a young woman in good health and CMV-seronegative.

The CDR3 coding sequence is TGTGCCAGCAACTTTATAGGGGATCGACCGAACACCGGGGAGCTGTTTTTT. It is translated as CASNFIGDRPNTGELFF. This rearrangement joins TRBV2 to TRBJ2-2; perhaps TRBD1 as D (5 bases). Trimming left V 7 bases short and J 0 bases short, with 18 bases between. CDR3 size: 17 residues. Germline-derived CDR1 and CDR2 are SNHLY and FYNNEI.